The clone carrying this TCR beta chain was found many times. Its specificity is unknown. The CDR3 covers 15 residues. V lost 3 bases to trimming and J lost 0 bases, with 14 bases between them. Germline lookup yields CDR1 DFQATT and CDR2 SNEGSKA (reference sequence). TCRdb re-derived calls from the reads in MiXCR, one entry per CDR3 protein. The sample consists of about 140,000 distinct CDR3 sequences, 6.5% of them appearing once. This record belongs to a study of T cell repertoires in cytomegalovirus infection. As for the study in general: Signatures in public TCR beta sequences pointed to both CMV infection and matching HLA type.

General study findings and limits: The ex vivo response showed dominance by HLA-C-restricted CMV-specific TCR beta clonotypes. Summed public TCR beta family frequency identified CMV carriers bearing the relevant HLA.

This chain links TRBV20-1 with TRBJ2-5, with D perhaps TRBD2 (6 bases). The TCR originated in a human donor in good health (CMV status not recorded). Some clones in this sample may be carry-over from other donors' samples. Specimen: PBMCs. The CDR3, as DNA: TGCAGTGCTAGTAAGGCGGGGCCAAACCAAGAGACCCAGTACTTC. Its translation: CSASKAGPNQETQYF.